These 19 T cell receptor beta chains were all obtained from the same sample, sequenced in a study of human T cells and chemical hapten exposure. Time point specified: pre-sensitization, week 0. The treatment was: therapeutic diphenylcyclopropenone sensitization with weekly scalp DPC. TCRdb reprocessed the RACE reads with MiXCR, giving one entry per CDR3 protein. This table holds fewer than 140,000 distinct CDR3 sequences, approximately 12% found once. The sequenced sample was whole blood, obtained in connection with sensitization to the hapten diphenylcyclopropenone (DPC). The receptors here all came from a woman aged 45 to 65 with alopecia areata. Some clones in this sample may be carry-over from other donors' samples.

Many counts were recorded for this clonotype. V is TRBV11-3 and J is TRBJ1-1; no clear D. CDR3 length: 13 residues. From germline, CDR1 is SGHNT and CDR2 YENEEA. V lost 3 bases to trimming and J lost 0 bases, with 5 bases between them. CDR3 protein: CASSFEMNTEAFF. The CDR3, as DNA: TGTGCCAGCAGCTTCGAGATGAACACTGAAGCTTTCTTT.

Note on this clonotype: Germline and junction disagree at one end, which may indicate a read error. The V call is TRBV4-1, the J call TRBJ1-1; D gene ambiguous. The CDR3 has 15 residues. The V gene's germline CDR1 is MGHRA and CDR2 YSYEKL. Here the CDR3 reads CASSQETVVNTQAFF. The CDR3 coding sequence is TGCGCCAGCAGCCAAGAAACAGTTGTTAACACTCAAGCTTTCTTT.

This clonotype appeared many times. This chain links TRBV28 with TRBJ1-5; D unresolved. The germline CDR1 and CDR2 sequences are MDHEN and SYDVKM. V was pared by 7 bases and J by 1 base, with 11 bases between. The CDR3 runs 14 residues. The CDR3 coding sequence is TGTGCCAGCACCCTCAGGCGGAGCAATCAGCCCCAGCATTTT. Its translation: CASTLRRSNQPQHF. Full variable domain (outside the CDR3, taken from reference TRBV28 and TRBJ1-5): DVKVTQSSRYLVKRTGEKVFLECVQDMDHENMFWYRQDPGLGLRLIYFSYDVKMKEKGDIPEGYSVSREKKERFSLILESASTNQTSMYLCASTLRRSNQPQHFGDGTRLSIL.

In this sample, this clonotype turned up many times. V and J are TRBV5-1 and TRBJ2-5; no reliable D call. Germline V CDR1 and CDR2: SGHRS, YFSETQ. The CDR3 runs 14 residues. V shed 0 bases and J shed 5 bases, with 11 bases lying between them. The CDR3 protein is CASSLETWRETQYF. The DNA of the CDR3 is TGCGCCAGCAGCTTGGAGACCTGGCGGGAGACCCAGTACTTC.

This clonotype was found a few times. The V gene is TRBV12-3 or TRBV12-4, the J gene TRBJ2-3, with unresolved D. This CDR3 is 15 amino acids long. V lost 2 bases and J 5 bases, leaving 14 bases between the germline ends. The CDR3 protein is CASSLLTGIRDTQYF. CDR3 nucleotides: TGTGCCAGCAGTTTATTAACTGGGATCCGAGATACGCAGTATTTT.

V usage is TRBV2 and J usage is TRBJ2-3; 14 bases agree with TRBD2. The CDR3 contains 17 residues. With 3 bases clipped from V and 5 bases from J, the junction kept 7 bases outside the gene matches. From germline, CDR1 is SNHLY and CDR2 FYNNEI. The CDR3: CASSEGLGLAGGDTQYF. In nucleotides, the CDR3 is TGTGCCAGCAGTGAGGGCCTCGGACTAGCGGGGGGAGATACGCAGTATTTT.

This clonotype was counted at least ten times. This CDR3 reads CASSLKTEQETQYF. As DNA, the CDR3 is TGTGCCAGCAGCTTGAAGACAGAACAAGAGACCCAGTACTTC. This chain connects TRBV5-4 to TRBJ2-5, with D possibly TRBD1 on 5 matching bases. Germline CDR1 SGHNT, CDR2 YYREEE (reference sequence). Trimming pared 1 base from V and 2 bases from J, leaving 9 bases between. This CDR3 is 14 amino acids long.

This clonotype was seen more than once but under ten times. The chain is built from TRBV28 and TRBJ2-4; a possible D gene is TRBD2 (6 bases). There are 16 residues in the CDR3. The V end lost 2 bases, the J end lost 3 bases, and 14 bases lay between the germline ends. Germline V CDR1 and CDR2: MDHEN, SYDVKM. The CDR3 loop is CASSLPLRGGKNIQYF. The DNA for the CDR3 is TGTGCCAGCAGTTTACCCTTGAGGGGAGGCAAAAACATTCAGTACTTC. Variable domain in full (rest from reference TRBV28 and TRBJ2-4): DVKVTQSSRYLVKRTGEKVFLECVQDMDHENMFWYRQDPGLGLRLIYFSYDVKMKEKGDIPEGYSVSREKKERFSLILESASTNQTSMYLCASSLPLRGGKNIQYFGAGTRLSVL.

The J gene is TRBJ2-7, the V gene TRBV5-1; D is tentatively TRBD1 or TRBD2 (5 bases each). From germline, CDR1 is SGHRS and CDR2 YFSETQ. The CDR3 loop spans 15 amino acids. V was shortened by 0 bases and J by 0 bases, with 10 bases between the two germline ends. Here the CDR3 reads CASSLAWDDSYEQYF. The CDR3 DNA reads as TGCGCCAGCAGCTTGGCCTGGGACGACTCCTACGAGCAGTACTTC.

This chain connects TRBV19 to TRBJ2-3, with no clear D. Trimming removed 1 base at V and 3 bases at J, with 8 bases between. CDR1 is LNHDA, CDR2 SQIVND, per germline (reference sequence). This CDR3 comprises 14 residues. The DNA for the CDR3 is TGTGCCAGTAGTATAGGAACCCAAACAGATACGCAGTATTTT. Translating gives CASSIGTQTDTQYF.

V usage is TRBV18 and J usage is TRBJ2-7; D is uncertain. Germline V gene lookup returns CDR1 KGHSH and CDR2 LQKENI. V lost 0 bases, J lost 2 bases, and 11 bases lay in between. The CDR3 runs 15 residues. The CDR3 sequence: CASSPPGWTTYEQYF. CDR3 bases: TGTGCCAGCTCACCACCGGGGTGGACGACCTACGAGCAGTACTTC. Full variable domain (outside the CDR3, taken from reference TRBV18 and TRBJ2-7): NAGVMQNPRHLVRRRGQEARLRCSPMKGHSHVYWYRQLPEEGLKFMVYLQKENIIDESGMPKERFSAEFPKEGPSILRIQQVVRGDSAAYFCASSPPGWTTYEQYFGPGTRLTVT.

This rearrangement joins TRBV29-1 to TRBJ2-1; TRBD1 is a possible D gene (5 bases). Germline V gives CDR1 SQVTM, CDR2 ANQGSEA. This CDR3 contains 12 residues. V was shortened by 4 bases and J by 6 bases, with 10 bases between the two germline ends. CDR3 sequence reads: CSVGQLSNEQFF. CDR3 in DNA: TGCAGCGTTGGACAGTTGTCCAATGAGCAGTTCTTC.

This clonotype was seen just once. The chain links TRBV7-8 to TRBJ2-7; tentative D call: TRBD2 (6 bases). V was cut by 4 bases and J by 2 bases, with 15 bases left in between. Germline loops: CDR1 SGHVS, CDR2 FQNEAQ. The CDR3 runs to 15 residues. The CDR3 bases are TGTGCCAGCAGCTCGGACTACGTGAGAACCTACGAGCAGTACTTC. As protein: CASSSDYVRTYEQYF.

The V and J genes are TRBV20-1 and TRBJ1-5; D ambiguous. Deletions cut 3 bases from V and 4 bases from J, with 10 bases between. CDR3 length equals 13 residues. Germline CDR1 DFQATT, CDR2 SNEGSKA (reference sequence). The CDR3 DNA reads TGCAGTGCTAGGAGGTCCCAAAATCAGCCCCAGCATTTT. Residues: CSARRSQNQPQHF.

This chain connects TRBV4-2 to TRBJ2-7; TRBD1 is a possible D gene (5 bases). Between the trimmed V and J ends, which lost 1 base and 3 bases, there was a span of 16 bases. The CDR3 covers 16 residues. Germline CDR1 and CDR2: LGHNA and YNFKEQ. CDR3 DNA: TGTGCCAGCAGCCAAGCAACAGGACACGAAGGCTACGAGCAGTACTTC. Its protein is CASSQATGHEGYEQYF.

This clonotype was seen many times. The chain carries TRBV4-1 and TRBJ2-4; tentatively, D is TRBD2 (6 bases). Trimming took off 3 bases at V and 7 bases at J, with 16 bases between the two ends. This CDR3 contains 15 residues. The germline CDR1 and CDR2 sequences are MGHRA and YSYEKL. The CDR3 is CASSHTRGTLNIQYF. The CDR3 nucleotides are TGCGCCAGCAGCCACACCCGCGGGACCCTCAACATTCAGTACTTC.

Many counts were recorded for this clonotype. The CDR3 sequence is CASSLPSSGVAQHF. As DNA, the CDR3 is TGTGCCAGCAGTCTCCCCTCCTCCGGGGTAGCCCAGCATTTT. The V gene is TRBV12-3 or TRBV12-4, the J gene TRBJ1-5; D uncertain. This CDR3 is built from 14 residues. V dropped 5 bases and J dropped 11 bases, with 19 bases sitting between them.

V usage is TRBV3-1 and J usage is TRBJ2-7, with a possible D match to TRBD2 (6 bases). This CDR3 is built from 15 residues. CDR1 is LGHDT and CDR2 is YNNKEL in the germline V gene (reference sequence). V was trimmed by 2 bases and J by 5 bases, leaving 16 bases between them. The CDR3 spells CASSQNFAGTHEQYF. CDR3 DNA: TGTGCCAGCAGCCAAAATTTCGCGGGGACCCACGAGCAGTACTTC.

The table lists this clonotype with a few counts. This chain connects TRBV4-3 to TRBJ1-2; 9 bases map to TRBD1. Trimming at V came to 0 bases and at J to 2 bases, leaving 4 bases not matched to a gene. This CDR3 has 16 amino acids. Germline values: CDR1 LGHNA, CDR2 YSLEER. CDR3 nucleotide sequence: TGCGCCAGCAGCCAAGATCCCGGGACAGGGAACTATGGCTACACCTTC. Protein sequence: CASSQDPGTGNYGYTF.